Sequencing of this T cell receptor (beta chain) was carried out in a study of blood T cell repertoires in COVID-19. Study information: Spain, Italy and the United States supplied samples that represented acute and convalescent COVID-19. In each case, the material was cDNA or gDNA derived from T cells, B-cell-depleted T cells, or PBMCs.

Original processing methods: Reference gene primer amplification yielded estimated nucleated cell counts. Clones were sequenced by immunoSEQ multiplex PCR, and TCRdb holds only the in-frame ones, with some missing. Clone size and the V and J calls come from that table; the DNA yielded D and trimming. The sample comprises some 100,000 clones, 70% to 90% of which are singletons, and roughly a sixth rests with the top ten. Germline V lookup: CDR1 GTSNPN, CDR2 SVGIG (reference sequence). V gave up 2 bases and J gave up 6 bases, with 11 bases separating them. The CDR3 covers 12 residues. The V gene is TRBV30, the J gene TRBJ2-7; perhaps TRBD1 as D (7 bases). Sequenced: peripheral blood. The sequence was collected from a human donor in a cohort sampled during active COVID-19. The DNA of the CDR3 is TGTGCCTGGAGTCGTCAGGGGGGCGAGCAGTACTTC. It specifies CAWSRQGGEQYF.